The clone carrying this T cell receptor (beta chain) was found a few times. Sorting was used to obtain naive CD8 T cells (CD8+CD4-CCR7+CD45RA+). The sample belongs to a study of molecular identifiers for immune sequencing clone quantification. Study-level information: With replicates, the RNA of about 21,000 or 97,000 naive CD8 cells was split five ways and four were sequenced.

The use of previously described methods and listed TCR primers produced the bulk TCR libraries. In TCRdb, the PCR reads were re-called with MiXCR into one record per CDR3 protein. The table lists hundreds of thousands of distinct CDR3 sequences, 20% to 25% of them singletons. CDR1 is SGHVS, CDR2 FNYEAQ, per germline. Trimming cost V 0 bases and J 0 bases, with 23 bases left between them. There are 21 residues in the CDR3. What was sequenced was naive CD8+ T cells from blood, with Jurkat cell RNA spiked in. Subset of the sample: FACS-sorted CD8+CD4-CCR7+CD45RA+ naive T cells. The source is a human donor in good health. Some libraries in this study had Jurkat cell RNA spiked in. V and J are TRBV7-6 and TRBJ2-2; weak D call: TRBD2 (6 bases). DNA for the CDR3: TGTGCCAGCAGCTTAGCGCTTATCGGGAGTCGAAACTCCGCGAACACCGGGGAGCTGTTTTTT. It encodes CASSLALIGSRNSANTGELFF.